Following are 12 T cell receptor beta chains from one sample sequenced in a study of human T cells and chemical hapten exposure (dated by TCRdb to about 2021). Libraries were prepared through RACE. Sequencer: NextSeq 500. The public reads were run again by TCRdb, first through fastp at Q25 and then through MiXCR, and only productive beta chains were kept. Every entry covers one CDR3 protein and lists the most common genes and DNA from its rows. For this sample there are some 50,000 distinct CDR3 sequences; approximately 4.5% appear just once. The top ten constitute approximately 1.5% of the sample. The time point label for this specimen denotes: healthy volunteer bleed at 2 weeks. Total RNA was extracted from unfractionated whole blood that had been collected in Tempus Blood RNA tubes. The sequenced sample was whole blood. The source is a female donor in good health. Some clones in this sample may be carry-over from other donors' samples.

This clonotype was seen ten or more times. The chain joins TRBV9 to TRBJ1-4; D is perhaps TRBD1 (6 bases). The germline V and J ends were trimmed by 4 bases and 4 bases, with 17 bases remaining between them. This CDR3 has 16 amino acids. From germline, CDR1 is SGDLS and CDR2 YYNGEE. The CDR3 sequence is CASSPRATGDNEKLFF. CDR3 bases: TGTGCCAGCAGCCCCCGAGCGACAGGAGATAATGAAAAACTGTTTTTT.

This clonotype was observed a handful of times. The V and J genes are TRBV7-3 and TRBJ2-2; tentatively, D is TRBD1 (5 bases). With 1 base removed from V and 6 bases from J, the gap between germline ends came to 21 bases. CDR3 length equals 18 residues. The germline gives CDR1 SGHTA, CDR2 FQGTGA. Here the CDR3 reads CASSLKGLQGFMAGELFF. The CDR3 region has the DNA TGTGCCAGCAGCTTAAAGGGGCTCCAAGGATTCATGGCCGGGGAGCTGTTTTTT.

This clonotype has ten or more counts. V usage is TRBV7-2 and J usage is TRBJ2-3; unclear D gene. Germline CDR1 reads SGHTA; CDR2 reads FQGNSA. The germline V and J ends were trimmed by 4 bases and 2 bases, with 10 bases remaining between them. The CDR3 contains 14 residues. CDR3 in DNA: TGTGCCAGCAGCTCGGCTCCCCTCACAGATACGCAGTATTTT. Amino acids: CASSSAPLTDTQYF.

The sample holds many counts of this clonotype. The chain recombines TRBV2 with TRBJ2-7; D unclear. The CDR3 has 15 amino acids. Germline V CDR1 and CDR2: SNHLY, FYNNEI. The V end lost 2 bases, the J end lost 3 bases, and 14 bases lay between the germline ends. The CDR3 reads CASSEFQDPNYEQYF. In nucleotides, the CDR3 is TGTGCCAGCAGTGAATTTCAGGATCCCAACTACGAGCAGTACTTC.

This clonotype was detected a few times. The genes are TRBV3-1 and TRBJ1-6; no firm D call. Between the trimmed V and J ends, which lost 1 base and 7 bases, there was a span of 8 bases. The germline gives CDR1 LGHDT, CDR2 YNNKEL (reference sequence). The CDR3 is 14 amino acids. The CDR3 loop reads CASSQGSGNSPLHF. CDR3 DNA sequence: TGTGCCAGCAGCCAAGGGTCCGGCAATTCACCCCTCCACTTT.

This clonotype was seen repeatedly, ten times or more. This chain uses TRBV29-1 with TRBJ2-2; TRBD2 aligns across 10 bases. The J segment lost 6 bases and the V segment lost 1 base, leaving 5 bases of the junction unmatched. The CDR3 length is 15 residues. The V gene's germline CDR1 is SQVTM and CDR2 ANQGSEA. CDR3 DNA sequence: TGCAGCGTTGAAGTGAGCGGGGGGGCGCCCGGGGAGCTGTTTTTT. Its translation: CSVEVSGGAPGELFF.

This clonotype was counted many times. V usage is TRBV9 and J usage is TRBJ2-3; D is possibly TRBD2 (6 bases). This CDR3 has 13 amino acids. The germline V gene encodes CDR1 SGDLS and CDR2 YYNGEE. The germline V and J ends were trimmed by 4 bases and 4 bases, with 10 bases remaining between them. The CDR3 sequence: CASSLGTSDTQYF. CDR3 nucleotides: TGTGCCAGCAGCTTAGGGACTTCAGATACGCAGTATTTT.

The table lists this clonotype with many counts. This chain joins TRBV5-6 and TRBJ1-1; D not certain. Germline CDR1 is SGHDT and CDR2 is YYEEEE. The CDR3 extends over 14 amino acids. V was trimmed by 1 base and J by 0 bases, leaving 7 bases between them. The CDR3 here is CASSLRRLNTEAFF. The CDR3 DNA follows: TGTGCCAGCAGCTTGAGAAGATTGAACACTGAAGCTTTCTTT.

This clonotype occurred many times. CDR3 residues: CASRGQTNQPQHF. CDR3 DNA: TGTGCCAGCAGAGGACAGACGAATCAGCCCCAGCATTTT. The rearrangement links TRBV12-3 or TRBV12-4 to TRBJ1-5; TRBD1 might be the D (6 bases). CDR3 length equals 13 residues. Trimming stripped 6 bases from V and 4 bases from J, with 10 bases between.

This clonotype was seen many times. This CDR3 is CASSRSGGGVDEQFF. Here the CDR3 DNA reads TGTGCCAGCAGCCGAAGCGGGGGCGGGGTGGATGAGCAGTTCTTC. This chain links TRBV6-2 or TRBV6-3 with TRBJ2-1; TRBD2 matches 8 bases. The CDR3 consists of 15 residues. The ends lost 6 bases at V and 8 bases at J; junction bases unmatched: 12. Germline V gene lookup returns CDR1 MNHEY and CDR2 SVGEGT.

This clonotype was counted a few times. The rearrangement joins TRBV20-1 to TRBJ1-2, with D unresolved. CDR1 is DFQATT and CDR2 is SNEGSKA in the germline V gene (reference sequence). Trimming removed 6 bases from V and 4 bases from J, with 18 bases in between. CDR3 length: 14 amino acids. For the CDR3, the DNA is TGCAGTGCCCCCCCCTCCGGGGAACGCTATGGCTACACCTTC. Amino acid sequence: CSAPPSGERYGYTF.

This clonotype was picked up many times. The CDR3: CASSKRQGLIDNEQFF. The CDR3 DNA sequence: TGTGCCAGCAGTAAAAGACAGGGTTTAATAGACAATGAGCAGTTCTTC. The chain couples TRBV6-5 to TRBJ2-1; 7 nucleotides agree with TRBD1. CDR1 is MNHEY, CDR2 SVGAGI, per germline. The CDR3 has 16 residues. Germline trimming cut 5 bases from V and 5 bases from J; bases unmatched to any gene: 12.